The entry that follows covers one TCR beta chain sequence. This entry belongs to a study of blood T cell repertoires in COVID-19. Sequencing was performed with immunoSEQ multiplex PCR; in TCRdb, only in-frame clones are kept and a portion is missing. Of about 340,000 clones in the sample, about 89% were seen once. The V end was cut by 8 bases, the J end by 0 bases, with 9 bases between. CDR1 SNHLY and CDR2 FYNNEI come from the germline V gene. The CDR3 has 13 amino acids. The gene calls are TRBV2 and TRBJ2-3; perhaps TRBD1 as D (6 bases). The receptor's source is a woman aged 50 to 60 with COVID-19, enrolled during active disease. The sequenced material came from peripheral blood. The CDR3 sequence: CASSGQSTDTQYF. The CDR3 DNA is TGTGCCAGCTCCGGACAGAGCACAGATACGCAGTATTTT. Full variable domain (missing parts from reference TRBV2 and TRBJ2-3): EPEVTQTPSHQVTQMGQEVILRCVPISNHLYFYWYRQILGQKVEFLVSFYNNEISEKSEIFDDQFSVERPDGSNFTLKIRSTKLEDSAMYFCASSGQSTDTQYFGPGTRLTVL.